Described below is a single TCR beta chain sequence and its context. Germline V gene lookup returns CDR1 SGHTS and CDR2 YDEGEE. V was trimmed by 3 bases and J by 10 bases, leaving 19 bases between them. This CDR3 is built from 14 residues. The data stem from a study of blood T cell repertoires in COVID-19. Whole-study context: Sites across the United States, Italy and Spain contributed samples from acute and convalescent COVID-19. PBMCs, B-cell-depleted T cells, or T cells provided the cDNA or gDNA that made up the material.

Per the authors' pipeline: Reference gene primer amplification gave nucleated cell count estimates. Profiling relied on immunoSEQ multiplex PCR, and the TCRdb table lists in-frame clones only, not all of them. Clonal size and the V and J genes are those of that table, whereas D and trimming came from the DNA. The repertoire holds about 61,000 clones, with 70% to 90% as singletons. The TCR sequence derives from a human donor in a cohort sampled during active COVID-19. Sequenced sample: peripheral blood. The rearrangement joins TRBV5-8 to TRBJ1-1, with D unresolved. CDR3 coding DNA: TGTGCCAGCAGCTCTAACCCGAGGGTCGGCGGAGCTTTCTTT. This encodes CASSSNPRVGGAFF.